Listed below are T cell receptor beta chains from one sample, sequenced in a study of blood T cell repertoires in COVID-19. Profiled with immunoSEQ multiplex PCR; TCRdb holds only in-frame clones, not every one. Among about 180,000 clones listed, roughly 89% were seen once. Sequenced material: peripheral blood. The receptors shown here come from a woman aged 70-85 years with COVID-19, enrolled during active disease. The CDR3 runs from the conserved cysteine through the conserved F or W. Each record gives: clone size, J gene, D gene, V gene, CDR3 protein, CDR3 DNA. A D gene is named only where the DNA matches it firmly. Only part of the rows carry a size: once, few, many, or a class if the clone is expanded.

abundance: NA
j_gene: TRBJ2-7
d_gene: NA
v_gene: TRBV6-1
CDR3aa: CASSERTQLAAEAYEQYF
CDR3nt: TGTGCCAGCAGTGAAAGAACACAGCTGGCGGCGGAGGCCTACGAGCAGTACTTC

abundance: NA
j_gene: TRBJ1-5
d_gene: NA
v_gene: TRBV7-9
CDR3aa: CASSLEGLQPQHF
CDR3nt: TGTGCCAGCAGCTTAGAGGGACTGCAGCCCCAGCATTTT

abundance: NA
j_gene: TRBJ1-6
d_gene: TRBD1
v_gene: TRBV11-1
CDR3aa: CASSLTGSSPLHF
CDR3nt: TGTGCCAGCAGCTTGACAGGGTCCTCACCCCTCCACTTT

abundance: few
j_gene: TRBJ1-1
d_gene: TRBD1
v_gene: TRBV15
CDR3aa: CATSKGQGGLMNTEAFF
CDR3nt: TGTGCCACCAGCAAAGGACAGGGTGGATTAATGAACACTGAAGCTTTCTTT

abundance: NA
j_gene: TRBJ2-2
d_gene: NA
v_gene: TRBV2
CDR3aa: CASSQGAGGELFF
CDR3nt: TGTGCCAGCAGTCAGGGAGCGGGCGGGGAGCTGTTTTTT

abundance: NA
j_gene: TRBJ1-2
d_gene: TRBD1
v_gene: TRBV19
CDR3aa: CASSILGQAYGYTF
CDR3nt: TGTGCCAGTAGTATCTTGGGACAGGCCTATGGCTACACCTTC

abundance: NA
j_gene: TRBJ2-1
d_gene: TRBD2
v_gene: TRBV6-1
CDR3aa: CASSDSLAGGNEQFF
CDR3nt: TGTGCCAGCAGTGATAGTCTAGCGGGAGGTAATGAGCAGTTCTTC

abundance: NA
j_gene: TRBJ1-1
d_gene: NA
v_gene: TRBV18
CDR3aa: CASSLRGTEAFF
CDR3nt: TGTGCCAGCTCACTTAGAGGGACTGAAGCTTTCTTT

abundance: few
j_gene: TRBJ1-5
d_gene: TRBD1
v_gene: TRBV3-1/TRBV3-2
CDR3aa: CASSQGGQGARPQHF
CDR3nt: TGTGCCAGCAGCCAAGGAGGCCAGGGGGCCCGGCCCCAGCATTTT

abundance: NA
j_gene: TRBJ1-2
d_gene: TRBD1
v_gene: TRBV18
CDR3aa: CASSPSRDSYGYTF
CDR3nt: TGTGCCAGCTCACCATCCCGGGACAGCTATGGCTACACCTTC

abundance: NA
j_gene: TRBJ2-3
d_gene: NA
v_gene: TRBV12-2
CDR3aa: CASRLVASGQDTDTQYF
CDR3nt: TGTGCAAGTCGCTTAGTTGCTAGCGGACAAGACACAGATACGCAGTATTTT